These 11 T cell receptor beta chains came from one sample sequenced in a study of naive and memory T cell subsets. These receptors lack a known antigen. Whole-study findings and limits: Naive repertoires, especially CD8, held a few larger clonotypes, possibly memory cells re-expressing CD45RA.

The beta constant-region primer was an equimolar mix of two oligonucleotides covering TRBC1 and TRBC2. Ligated cDNA was amplified by four rounds of PCR with nested alpha and beta constant-region primers and SP2. TCRdb passed the UMI-ligation and nested PCR reads through MiXCR, listing each CDR3 protein once. The sample comprises over 90,000 distinct CDR3 sequences, roughly 12% of which are singletons, and more than 0.11% rests with the top ten. The material sequenced was naive CD4+ T cells from blood. The receptor source for this set is a human donor in good health.

This clonotype was seen more than once but under ten times. This chain links TRBV2 with TRBJ2-3; perhaps TRBD1 as D (6 bases). The CDR3 contains 13 residues. The germline V gene has CDR1 SNHLY and CDR2 FYNNEI. V lost 6 bases and J lost 3, with 10 bases in between. The CDR3 loop is CASRRQETDTQYF. In nucleotides, the CDR3 is TGTGCCAGCAGGAGACAGGAGACAGATACGCAGTATTTT.

This clonotype was counted a few times. The chain uses TRBV20-1 and TRBJ2-2; D possibly corresponds to TRBD2 (6 bases). Germline V lookup: CDR1 DFQATT, CDR2 SNEGSKA (reference sequence). The V end lost 5 bases, the J end lost 7 bases, and 17 bases lay between the germline ends. The CDR3 consists of 14 residues. CDR3: CSAVRRLEGGELFF. The CDR3 nucleotides read TGCAGTGCTGTCCGGCGACTAGAAGGCGGGGAGCTGTTTTTT.

This clonotype was found many times. The V call is TRBV14, the J call TRBJ2-7, with TRBD1 identical over 7 bases. The junction had 5 bases not matched to a gene; V was cut back by 3 bases and J by 0 bases. CDR3 length: 15 amino acids. Per the germline V gene, CDR1 is SGHDN and CDR2 is FVKESK. CDR3 sequence (DNA): TGTGCCAGCAGCCATGGACAGGCGAGCTCCTACGAGCAGTACTTC. Its protein is CASSHGQASSYEQYF.

This sequence joins TRBV18 and TRBJ2-1; 11 bases are a match to TRBD2. This CDR3 comprises 14 residues. Per germline, CDR1 KGHSH and CDR2 LQKENI. Trimming took 4 bases from V and 8 from J; bases not matched to a gene: 4. For the CDR3, the DNA is TGTGCCAGCTCACGGACTAGCGGGCTCGATGAGCAGTTCTTC. It specifies CASSRTSGLDEQFF.

This clonotype appeared a few times. J is TRBJ2-1 and V is TRBV7-2, with D hard to call. In germline, CDR1 is SGHTA, CDR2 FQGNSA. This CDR3 region has 14 residues. The V gene lost 1 base and the J gene lost 3 bases, with 7 bases spanning the gap. CDR3 in amino acids: CASSLGAVYNEQFF. Here the CDR3 DNA reads TGTGCCAGCAGCTTAGGCGCGGTCTACAATGAGCAGTTCTTC.

This rearrangement joins TRBV20-1 to TRBJ1-5, with 9 bases that match TRBD1. The CDR3 contains 14 residues. Germline loops: CDR1 DFQATT, CDR2 SNEGSKA (reference sequence). With V trimmed by 5 bases and J by 3 bases, 5 bases remained unmatched. The DNA of the CDR3 is TGCAGTGCTTGGGACAGGGTGAACAATCAGCCCCAGCATTTT. This sequence encodes CSAWDRVNNQPQHF.

This clonotype has at least ten counts. The CDR3 DNA reads as TGTGCCAGCTCACCACCGAGTCGGCGGGAGCAGTACTTC. It specifies CASSPPSRREQYF. This chain joins TRBV18 and TRBJ2-7, with D unresolved. Germline-derived CDR1 and CDR2 are KGHSH and LQKENI. This CDR3 has 13 amino acids. V lost 0 bases and J 7 bases, leaving 10 bases between the germline ends. The complete variable domain, with remaining parts taken from reference TRBV18 and TRBJ2-7, reads NAGVMQNPRHLVRRRGQEARLRCSPMKGHSHVYWYRQLPEEGLKFMVYLQKENIIDESGMPKERFSAEFPKEGPSILRIQQVVRGDSAAYFCASSPPSRREQYFGPGTRLTVT.

A few counts support this clonotype. The chain couples TRBV21-1 to TRBJ2-7; the table's D call, TRBD2, was not checked against the DNA. TRBV21-1 is labeled a pseudogene. The CDR3 consists of 15 residues. For the CDR3, the DNA is TGTGCCAAAGAGGAACAAGGGACTAGCAGCTACGAGCAGTACTTC. Translated, it gives CAKEEQGTSSYEQYF.

This clonotype occurred a few times. The J gene is TRBJ2-6, the V gene TRBV13; the match to TRBD1 covers 7 bases. This CDR3 spans 19 amino acids. With 0 bases clipped from V and 0 bases from J, the junction kept 8 bases outside the gene matches. Germline CDR1 and CDR2: PRHDT and FYEKMQ (reference sequence). CDR3 protein: CASSLGPDRFGSGANVLTF. The CDR3 coding sequence is TGTGCCAGCAGCTTAGGCCCGGACAGGTTCGGCTCTGGGGCCAACGTCCTGACTTTC. Based on the CDR3 plus reference TRBV13 and TRBJ2-6, the full variable domain is AAGVIQSPRHLIKEKRETATLKCYPIPRHDTVYWYQQGPGQDPQFLISFYEKMQSDKGSIPDRFSAQQFSDYHSELNMSSLELGDSALYFCASSLGPDRFGSGANVLTFGAGSRLTVL.

This clonotype was recorded many times. This sequence joins TRBV7-9 and TRBJ1-2, with no clear D. The length of the CDR3 is 16 residues. The V end was cut by 5 bases, the J end by 0 bases, with 16 bases between. Germline V lookup: CDR1 SEHNR, CDR2 FQNEAQ (reference sequence). The CDR3 loop reads CASSKQVPWANYGYTF. CDR3 bases: TGTGCCAGCAGCAAGCAAGTCCCCTGGGCTAACTATGGCTACACCTTC.

This clonotype was counted only a few times. The V gene is TRBV10-3, the J gene TRBJ2-3; TRBD2 matches at 11 bases. The CDR3 contains 15 residues. Trimming cost V 6 bases and J 5 bases; bases outside gene matches: 7. Germline CDR1 ENHRY, CDR2 SYGVKD. The CDR3 bases are TGTGCCATCAGCGGGGACGGACTAGCGGGAGATACGCAGTATTTT. Its translation is CAISGDGLAGDTQYF.